This T cell receptor beta chain emerged from a study of blood T cells in healthy people across ages. V was clipped by 4 bases and J by 3 bases, with 13 bases between them. From germline, CDR1 is MGHDK and CDR2 SYGVNS. The CDR3 is 15 residues long. Details on this clonotype: The antigen is undetermined.

Study-wide points: Both naive CD4+ cell counts and diversity were greater in long-lived donors than in aged donors. Diversity of TCR beta per million T cells declined in a roughly linear way with age.

Primers used in a second PCR of roughly 6 to 12 cycles were a sample-barcoded 5' primer and a J-beta primer mix. TCRdb ran MiXCR on the 5' RACE reads and lists one entry per CDR3 protein. This repertoire shows just over 800,000 distinct CDR3 sequences, about 59% found once; its top ten account for approximately 30%. This chain connects TRBV25-1 to TRBJ1-5; D is unclear. The source material was blood. The sequence was obtained from a man aged 30 to 45 in good health. CDR3 region: CASSGNGVTNQPQHF. The CDR3 bases are TGTGCCAGCAGTGGTAACGGGGTAACCAATCAGCCCCAGCATTTT.